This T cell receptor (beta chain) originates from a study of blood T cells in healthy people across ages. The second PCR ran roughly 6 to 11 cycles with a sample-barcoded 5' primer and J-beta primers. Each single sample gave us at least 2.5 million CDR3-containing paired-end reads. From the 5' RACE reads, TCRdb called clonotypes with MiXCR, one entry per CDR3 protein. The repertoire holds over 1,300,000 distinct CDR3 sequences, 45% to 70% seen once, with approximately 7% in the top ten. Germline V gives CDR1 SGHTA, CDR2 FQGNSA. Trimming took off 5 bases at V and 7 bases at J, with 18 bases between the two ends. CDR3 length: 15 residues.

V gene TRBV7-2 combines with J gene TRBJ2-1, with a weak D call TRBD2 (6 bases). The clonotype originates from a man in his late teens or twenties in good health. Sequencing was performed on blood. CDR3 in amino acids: CASSDDGTHLNEQFF. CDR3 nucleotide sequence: TGTGCCAGCAGCGACGACGGGACTCACCTTAATGAGCAGTTCTTC.